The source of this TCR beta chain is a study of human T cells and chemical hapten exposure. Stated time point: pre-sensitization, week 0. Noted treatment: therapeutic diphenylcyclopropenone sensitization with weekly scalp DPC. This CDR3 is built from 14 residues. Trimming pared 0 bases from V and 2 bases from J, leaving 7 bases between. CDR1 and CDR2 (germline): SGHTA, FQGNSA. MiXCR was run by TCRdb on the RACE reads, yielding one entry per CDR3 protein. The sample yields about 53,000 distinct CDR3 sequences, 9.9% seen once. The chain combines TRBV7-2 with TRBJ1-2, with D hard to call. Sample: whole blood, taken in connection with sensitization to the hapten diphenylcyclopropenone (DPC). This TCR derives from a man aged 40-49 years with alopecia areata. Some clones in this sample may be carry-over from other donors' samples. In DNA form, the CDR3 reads TGTGCCAGCAGCTTAGCGAGGTCAAACTATGGCTACACCTTC. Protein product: CASSLARSNYGYTF.